A selection of T cell receptor beta chains follows, all from one sample in a study of Ad26.COV2.S vaccination and SARS-CoV-2 variants. TCRdb's copy holds only in-frame clones and misses some; the assay was immunoSEQ multiplex PCR. The sample has fewer than 900,000 clones, about 89% seen once. The sequencing used peripheral blood, collected in a trial of Ad26.COV2.S vaccine versus placebo. These TCRs come from a person aged 18 to 65 who received the Ad26.COV2.S COVID-19 vaccine or a placebo. The CDR3 runs from the conserved cysteine through the conserved F or W. A D gene is named only where the DNA matches it firmly. For some rows the clone size is stated as once, few or many, or as a class when expanded; others skip it.

v_gene	j_gene	abundance	d_gene	CDR3aa	CDR3nt
TRBV15	TRBJ1-6	-	TRBD1	CATSRDSPGGNSPLHF	TGTGCCACCAGCAGAGATAGCCCAGGGGGGAATTCACCCCTCCACTTT
TRBV19	TRBJ2-1	-	TRBD2	CASISPRLAGNNEQFF	TGTGCCAGTATCTCCCCACGGCTAGCGGGGAACAATGAGCAGTTCTTC
TRBV5-6	TRBJ1-2	-	TRBD1	CASSLYGQAPATYGYTF	TGTGCCAGCAGCTTGTACGGACAGGCCCCGGCTACCTATGGCTACACCTTC
TRBV29-1	TRBJ1-4	-	-	CSVELSVTNEKLFF	TGCAGCGTTGAATTGTCAGTAACTAATGAAAAACTGTTTTTT
TRBV3-1/TRBV3-2	TRBJ1-4	once	-	CASSHRTLNEKLFF	TGTGCCAGCAGCCACCGGACACTTAATGAAAAACTGTTTTTT
TRBV9	TRBJ2-3	-	TRBD2	CASSALTSGGAVPDTQYF	TGTGCCAGCAGCGCCCTGACTAGCGGGGGGGCAGTACCAGATACGCAGTATTTT
TRBV30	TRBJ1-3	once	TRBD1	CAWSVPGQRNTIYF	TGTGCCTGGAGTGTGCCGGGACAGAGAAACACCATATATTTT
TRBV5-1	TRBJ2-2	-	-	CASSLRAANTGELFF	TGCGCCAGCAGCTTGCGCGCCGCGAACACCGGGGAGCTGTTTTTT
TRBV10-3	TRBJ2-2	-	-	CAISDLSRVSGELFF	TGTGCCATCAGTGACCTTTCGCGGGTGTCCGGGGAGCTGTTTTTT
TRBV19	TRBJ2-1	-	TRBD2	CASSIFGLAGSSGEQFF	TGTGCCAGTAGTATTTTTGGGCTAGCGGGTTCCAGCGGTGAGCAGTTCTTC
TRBV5-5	TRBJ1-3	-	-	CASSLPIGNTIYF	TGTGCCAGCAGCTTGCCCATTGGAAACACCATATATTTT
TRBV7-8	TRBJ2-3	few	-	CASSLWGGTDTQYF	TGTGCCAGCAGCTTATGGGGTGGCACAGATACGCAGTATTTT
TRBV16	TRBJ2-5	-	-	CASSQQRPPQGTQYF	TGTGCCAGCAGCCAACAACGACCACCCCAGGGGACCCAGTACTTC
TRBV18	TRBJ2-3	once	-	CASSPNSAPDTQYF	TGTGCCAGCTCACCGAATTCTGCCCCGGATACGCAGTATTTT
TRBV10-1	TRBJ2-5	-	-	CASSTDPHAQYF	TGCGCCAGCAGTACCGATCCCCATGCCCAGTACTTC
TRBV7-2	TRBJ1-1	-	TRBD1	CASSLADRGGEAFF	TGTGCCAGCAGCTTAGCGGACAGGGGGGGTGAAGCTTTCTTT
TRBV6-5	TRBJ2-7	-	TRBD2	CASSGGAFGQYF	TGTGCCAGTAGCGGGGGGGCTTTCGGGCAGTACTTC
TRBV7-2	TRBJ2-5	-	-	CASSLGSSVKETQYF	TGTGCCAGCAGCTTAGGGTCTAGCGTAAAAGAGACCCAGTACTTC
TRBV5-1	TRBJ2-7	-	TRBD1	CASSLEGTGTYEQYF	TGCGCCAGCAGCTTGGAAGGGACAGGAACCTACGAGCAGTACTTC
TRBV10-3	TRBJ2-3	-	-	CAISTASPTDTQYF	TGTGCCATCAGCACAGCGAGTCCCACAGATACGCAGTATTTT
TRBV30	TRBJ2-1	-	-	CAWSGGVGEQFF	TGTGCCTGGAGCGGGGGAGTCGGTGAGCAGTTCTTC
TRBV5-6	TRBJ1-2	once	-	CASSLVRGGYGYTF	TGTGCCAGCAGCCTGGTTAGGGGGGGCTATGGCTACACCTTC
TRBV30	TRBJ2-1	-	-	CACKGGSLTYNEQFF	TGTGCCTGTAAGGGAGGCAGTTTGACCTACAATGAGCAGTTCTTC
TRBV5-5	TRBJ2-7	-	TRBD1	CASTPGTGGYEQYF	TGTGCCAGCACTCCCGGGACAGGGGGGTACGAGCAGTACTTC
TRBV3-1/TRBV3-2	TRBJ1-2	-	-	CASSQQEGRGYGYTF	TGTGCCAGCAGCCAGCAAGAGGGGCGCGGCTATGGCTACACCTTC
TRBV6-1	TRBJ1-5	-	TRBD1	CASSEGWDRVSF	TGTGCCAGCAGTGAAGGGTGGGACAGGGTTTCATTT
TRBV7-9	TRBJ2-4	-	TRBD2	CASSLAVAGGQRYF	TGTGCCAGCAGCTTAGCGGTAGCGGGAGGGCAAAGGTACTTC
TRBV6-5	TRBJ1-5	-	-	CASRGIGGQHF	TGTGCCAGCAGGGGAATCGGTGGCCAGCATTTT
TRBV27	TRBJ2-1	once	TRBD2	CASSLFAGGGEQFF	TGTGCCAGCAGTTTATTTGCGGGGGGGGGAGAGCAGTTCTTC
TRBV9	TRBJ1-2	-	-	CASSVNNYGYTF	TGTGCCAGCAGCGTTAATAACTATGGCTACACCTTC
TRBV11-2	TRBJ2-1	many	TRBD2	CASSLGAAGSSSYNEQFF	TGTGCCAGCAGCTTAGGTGCAGCGGGGAGTAGCTCCTACAATGAGCAGTTCTTC
TRBV30	TRBJ1-4	-	TRBD1	CAWSPGTGGLTNEKLFF	TGTGCCTGGAGCCCCGGGACAGGGGGTTTAACTAATGAAAAACTGTTTTTT
TRBV7-9	TRBJ1-4	once	-	CASSLSQRLFF	TGTGCCAGCAGCTTAAGCCAGCGACTGTTTTTT
TRBV15	TRBJ1-5	-	-	CATSIKRDQPQHF	TGTGCCACCAGCATTAAGCGGGATCAGCCCCAGCATTTT
TRBV27	TRBJ1-3	-	-	CASRTLGGGNTIYF	TGTGCCAGCAGGACATTGGGGGGTGGAAACACCATATATTTT
TRBV19	TRBJ2-1	-	-	CASSVGTAYNEQFF	TGTGCCAGTAGTGTCGGGACGGCGTACAATGAGCAGTTCTTC
TRBV18	TRBJ1-1	-	-	CASSPGLTEAFF	TGTGCCAGCTCACCGGGGCTCACTGAAGCTTTCTTT
TRBV5-3	TRBJ2-7	-	-	CARSLGQFSYEQYF	TGTGCCAGAAGCTTAGGACAGTTTTCCTACGAGCAGTACTTC
TRBV27	TRBJ2-5	once	TRBD1	CASREGQGQETQYF	TGTGCCAGCAGGGAAGGACAGGGGCAAGAGACCCAGTACTTC
TRBV29-1	TRBJ2-2	-	-	CSVQLTNTGELFF	TGCAGCGTACAGCTGACGAACACCGGGGAGCTGTTTTTT
TRBV5-1	TRBJ2-7	-	TRBD2	CASSSGLAGVEQYF	TGCGCCAGCAGCTCGGGACTAGCGGGGGTCGAGCAGTACTTC
TRBV6-4	TRBJ1-1	few	-	CASSLEANTEAFF	TGTGCCAGCAGTTTGGAAGCGAACACTGAAGCTTTCTTT
TRBV29-1	TRBJ2-2	-	TRBD2	CSVGGLAGTNTGELFF	TGCAGCGTGGGAGGACTAGCGGGGACGAACACCGGGGAGCTGTTTTTT